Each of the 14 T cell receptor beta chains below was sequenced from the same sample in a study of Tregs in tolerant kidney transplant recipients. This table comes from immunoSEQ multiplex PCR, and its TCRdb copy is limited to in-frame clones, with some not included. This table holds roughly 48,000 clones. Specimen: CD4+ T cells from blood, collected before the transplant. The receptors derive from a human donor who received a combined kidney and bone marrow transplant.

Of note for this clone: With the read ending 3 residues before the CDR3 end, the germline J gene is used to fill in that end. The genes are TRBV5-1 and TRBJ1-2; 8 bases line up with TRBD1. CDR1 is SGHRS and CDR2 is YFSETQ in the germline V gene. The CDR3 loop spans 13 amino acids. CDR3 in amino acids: CASSSDRAGGYTF. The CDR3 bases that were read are TGCGCCAGCAGCTCGGACAGGGCAGGGGGC.

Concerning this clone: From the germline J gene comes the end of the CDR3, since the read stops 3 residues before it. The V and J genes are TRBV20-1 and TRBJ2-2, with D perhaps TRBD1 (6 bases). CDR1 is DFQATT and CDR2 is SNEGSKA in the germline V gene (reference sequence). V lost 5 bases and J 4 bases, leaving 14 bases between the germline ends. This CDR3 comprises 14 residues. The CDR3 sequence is CSAPSRGSTGELFF. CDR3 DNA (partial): TGCAGTGCTCCCAGCAGGGGTAGCACCGGGGAG.

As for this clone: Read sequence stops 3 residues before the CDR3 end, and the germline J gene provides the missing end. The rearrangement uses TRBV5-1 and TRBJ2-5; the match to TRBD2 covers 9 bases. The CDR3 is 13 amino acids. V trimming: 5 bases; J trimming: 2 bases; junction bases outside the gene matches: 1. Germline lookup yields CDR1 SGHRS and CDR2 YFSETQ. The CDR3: CASRLAGQETQYF. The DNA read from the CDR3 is TGCGCCAGCAGGCTAGCGGGGCAAGAGACC.

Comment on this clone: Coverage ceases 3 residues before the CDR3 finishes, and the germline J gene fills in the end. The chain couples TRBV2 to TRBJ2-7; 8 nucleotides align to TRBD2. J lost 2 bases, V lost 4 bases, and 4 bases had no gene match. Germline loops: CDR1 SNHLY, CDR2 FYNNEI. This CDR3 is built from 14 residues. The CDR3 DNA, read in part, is TGTGCCAGCAGTGGAGGTAGCGGGGCCTACGAG. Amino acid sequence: CASSGGSGAYE. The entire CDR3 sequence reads CASSGGSGAYEQYF.

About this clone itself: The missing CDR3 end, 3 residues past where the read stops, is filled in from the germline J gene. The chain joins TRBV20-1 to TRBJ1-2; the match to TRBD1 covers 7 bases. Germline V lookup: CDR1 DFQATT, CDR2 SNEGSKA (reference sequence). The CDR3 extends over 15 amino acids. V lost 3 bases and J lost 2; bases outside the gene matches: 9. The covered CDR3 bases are TGCAGTGCTAGGCCCCCGTTAGGGGGCAACTATGGC. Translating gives CSARPPLGGNYG. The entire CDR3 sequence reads CSARPPLGGNYGYTF.

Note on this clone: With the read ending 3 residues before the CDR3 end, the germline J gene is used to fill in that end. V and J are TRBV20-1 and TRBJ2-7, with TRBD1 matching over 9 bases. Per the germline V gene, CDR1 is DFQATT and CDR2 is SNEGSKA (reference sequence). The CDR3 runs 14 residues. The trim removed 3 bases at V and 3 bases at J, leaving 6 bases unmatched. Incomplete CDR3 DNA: TGCAGTGCTAGTTGGACAGGGGAAGACTACGAG. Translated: CSASWTGEDYE. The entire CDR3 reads CSASWTGEDYEQYF.

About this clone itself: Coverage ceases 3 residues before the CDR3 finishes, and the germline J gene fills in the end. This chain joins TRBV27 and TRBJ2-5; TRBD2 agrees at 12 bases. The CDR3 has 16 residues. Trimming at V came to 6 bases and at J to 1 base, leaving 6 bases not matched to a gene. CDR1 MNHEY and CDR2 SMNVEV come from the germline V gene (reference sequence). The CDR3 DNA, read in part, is TGTGCCAGCAGCACCGGGACTAGCGGGCTCCAAGAGACC. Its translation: CASSTGTSGLQET. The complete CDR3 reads CASSTGTSGLQETQYF.

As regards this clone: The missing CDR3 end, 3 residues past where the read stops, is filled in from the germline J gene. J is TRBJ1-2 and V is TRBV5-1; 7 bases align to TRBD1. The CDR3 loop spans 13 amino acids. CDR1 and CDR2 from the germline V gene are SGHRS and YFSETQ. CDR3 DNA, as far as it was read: TGCGCCAGCAGCTCTACCGACAGGGAGGCC. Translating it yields CASSSTDREA. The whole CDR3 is CASSSTDREAYTF. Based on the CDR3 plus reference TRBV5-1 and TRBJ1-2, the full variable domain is KAGVTQTPRYLIKTRGQQVTLSCSPISGHRSVSWYQQTPGQGLQFLFEYFSETQRNKGNFPGRFSGRQFSNSRSEMNVSTLELGDSALYLCASSSTDREAYTFGSGTRLTVV.

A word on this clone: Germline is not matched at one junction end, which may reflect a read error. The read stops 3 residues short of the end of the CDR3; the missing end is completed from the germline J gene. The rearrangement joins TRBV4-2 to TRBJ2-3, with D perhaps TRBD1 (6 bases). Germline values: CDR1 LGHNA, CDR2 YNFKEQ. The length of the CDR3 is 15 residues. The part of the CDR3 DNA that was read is TGCGCCAGCAGCCAGCAGGGGCCCCGCACAGATACG. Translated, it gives CASSQQGPRTDT. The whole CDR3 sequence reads CASSQQGPRTDTQYF.

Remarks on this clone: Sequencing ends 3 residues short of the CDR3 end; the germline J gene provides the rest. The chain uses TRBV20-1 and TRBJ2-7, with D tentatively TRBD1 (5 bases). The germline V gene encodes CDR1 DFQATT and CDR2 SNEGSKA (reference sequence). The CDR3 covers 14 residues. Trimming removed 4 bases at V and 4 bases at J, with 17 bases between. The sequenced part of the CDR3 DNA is TGCAGTGCTACTCGCCGGACACACCGTTACGAG. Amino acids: CSATRRTHRYE. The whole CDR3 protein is CSATRRTHRYEQYF.

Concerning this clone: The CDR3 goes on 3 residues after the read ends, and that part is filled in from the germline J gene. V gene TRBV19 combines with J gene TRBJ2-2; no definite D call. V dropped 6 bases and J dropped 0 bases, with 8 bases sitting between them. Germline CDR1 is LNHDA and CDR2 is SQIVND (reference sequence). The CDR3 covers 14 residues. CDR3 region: CASRAQSNTGELFF. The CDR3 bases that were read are TGTGCCAGTAGAGCACAGTCGAACACCGGGGAG.

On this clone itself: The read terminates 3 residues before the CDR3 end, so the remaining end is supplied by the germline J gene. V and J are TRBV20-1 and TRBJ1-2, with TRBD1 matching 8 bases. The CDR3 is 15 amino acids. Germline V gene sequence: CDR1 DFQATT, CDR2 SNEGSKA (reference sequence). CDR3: CSAGSTGARDLGYTF. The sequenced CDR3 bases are TGCAGTGCTGGCTCGACAGGGGCGCGGGATTTAGGC.

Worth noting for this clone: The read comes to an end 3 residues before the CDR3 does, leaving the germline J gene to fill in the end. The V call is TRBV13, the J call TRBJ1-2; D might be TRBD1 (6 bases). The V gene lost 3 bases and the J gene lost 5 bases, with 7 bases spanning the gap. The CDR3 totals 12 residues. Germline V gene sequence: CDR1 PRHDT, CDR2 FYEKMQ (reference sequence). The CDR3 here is CASSLTGYGYTF. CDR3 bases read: TGTGCCAGCAGCTTGACAGGATATGGC.

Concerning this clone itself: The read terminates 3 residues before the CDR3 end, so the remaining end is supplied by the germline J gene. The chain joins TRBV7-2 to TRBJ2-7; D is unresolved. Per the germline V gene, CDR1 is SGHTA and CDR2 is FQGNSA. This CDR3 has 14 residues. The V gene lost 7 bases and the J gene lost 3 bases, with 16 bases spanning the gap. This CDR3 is CASNESPVYYEQYF. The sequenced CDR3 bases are TGTGCCAGCAACGAGTCCCCGGTTTACTACGAG.